This T cell receptor (beta chain) stems from a study of PD-1 blockade in mismatch repair-deficient tumors. Overall study results and limits: Rapid post-treatment expansion, then contraction, generally preceding radiologic response, marked tumor-resident clones.

Here immunoSEQ multiplex PCR was the method, and the copy in TCRdb shows in-frame clones only, minus some. The data hold tens of thousands of clones, with 84% observed a single time. The CDR3 runs to 14 residues. CDR1 MNHEY and CDR2 SVGAGI come from the germline V gene. V was pared by 7 bases and J by 1 base, with 3 bases of the junction left unmatched. Mismatch repair deficiency was confirmed in all patients, by PCR or immunohistochemistry. Worth noting for this clone: Its antigen is as yet unknown.

The chain is built from TRBV6-5 and TRBJ2-2; 7 nucleotides agree with TRBD1. The material was peripheral blood, obtained 2 weeks after starting pembrolizumab. This TCR was sampled from an adult with mismatch repair-deficient cancer. CDR3 region: CASNRDRNTGELFF. The CDR3 DNA follows: TGTGCCAGCAACAGGGACAGGAACACCGGGGAGCTGTTTTTT.